This T cell receptor (beta chain) was retrieved from a study of T cell repertoires in cytomegalovirus infection. Study-level information: Public TCR beta signatures marked donors with CMV infection and the matching HLA.

Trimming shortened V by 6 bases and J by 6 bases, and 14 bases separated the two germline ends. Germline V gene lookup returns CDR1 SGHTA and CDR2 FQGNSA. The CDR3 consists of 13 residues. The sample holds a few counts of this clonotype. The target antigen is unknown. TCRdb re-derived calls from the reads in MiXCR, one entry per CDR3 protein. In the table there are 650,000 to 900,000 distinct CDR3 sequences, about 30% of which are singletons. The V gene is TRBV7-2, the J gene TRBJ1-2; no clear D. This sequence was found in a human donor in good health (CMV status not recorded). Some clones in this sample may be carry-over from other donors' samples. The sequenced sample was cultured CD8+ T cells from PBMCs, obtained from culture after CMV antigen stimulation. DNA for the CDR3: TGTGCCAGCAGAACTTCTTCAGGCAATGGCTACACCTTC. Translated, it gives CASRTSSGNGYTF.